The 21 T cell receptor beta chains presented below share a single source sample, sequenced in a study of response to subunit inactivated influenza vaccine. MiXCR was run by TCRdb on the RT-PCR reads, yielding one entry per CDR3 protein. The sample contains around 530,000 distinct CDR3 sequences, about 15% of which appear only once. Specimen: CD4+ T cells sorted from PBMCs, collected less than 30 months after vaccination. These receptors all stem from a man between 50 and 75 years old who received an inactivated influenza vaccine.

The V gene is TRBV7-9, the J gene TRBJ1-1; D is undetermined. Germline V lookup: CDR1 SEHNR, CDR2 FQNEAQ (reference sequence). This CDR3 region has 15 residues. Trimming stripped 5 bases from V and 0 bases from J, with 13 bases between. The CDR3 sequence is CASSPRESMNTEAFF. CDR3 coding DNA: TGTGCCAGCAGCCCTAGAGAGAGTATGAACACTGAAGCTTTCTTT.

This clonotype has ten or more counts. The chain carries TRBV5-1 and TRBJ2-1, with unresolved D. CDR1 is SGHRS, CDR2 YFSETQ, per germline. Between the trimmed V and J ends, which lost 4 bases and 1 base, there was a span of 9 bases. The CDR3 has 14 amino acids. DNA of the CDR3: TGCGCCAGCAGCCCCGACACGTCCTACAATGAGCAGTTCTTC. This encodes CASSPDTSYNEQFF.

This clonotype was counted once. V usage is TRBV7-2 and J usage is TRBJ1-5, with 7 bases matching TRBD1. The CDR3 is 15 amino acids. V was pared by 6 bases and J by 0 bases, with 5 bases of the junction left unmatched. Per germline, CDR1 SGHTA and CDR2 FQGNSA. The CDR3 DNA reads as TGTGCCAGCAGTTATGACAGGGTTAGCAATCAGCCCCAGCATTTT. This codes for CASSYDRVSNQPQHF.

The V and J genes are TRBV12-3 or TRBV12-4 and TRBJ1-5; D uncertain. This CDR3 spans 15 amino acids. With 0 bases removed from V and 4 bases from J, the gap between germline ends came to 10 bases. In nucleotides, the CDR3 is TGTGCCAGCAGTTTAGCGGGAGGAGTAAATCAGCCCCAGCATTTT. As protein: CASSLAGGVNQPQHF.

This clonotype was detected once. CDR3 in amino acids: CATSESGRSGTQYF. CDR3 nucleotides: TGTGCCACCAGTGAGTCAGGGCGGTCAGGTACGCAGTATTTT. The chain recombines TRBV24-1 with TRBJ2-3; a possible D gene is TRBD1 (5 bases). V lost 4 bases and J lost 8, with 15 bases in between. CDR1 KGHDR and CDR2 SFDVKD come from the germline V gene. CDR3 length equals 14 residues.

This clonotype was detected a few times. The chain couples TRBV19 to TRBJ1-2; D is unresolved. V was trimmed by 3 bases and J by 0 bases, leaving 11 bases between them. The CDR3 is 15 amino acids. The V gene's germline CDR1 is LNHDA and CDR2 SQIVND (reference sequence). CDR3: CASSIHKQSNYGYTF. The CDR3 coding sequence is TGTGCCAGTAGTATCCACAAACAGTCTAACTATGGCTACACCTTC.

There are many counts of this clonotype. V usage is TRBV12-3 or TRBV12-4 and J usage is TRBJ2-7; 9 nucleotides line up with TRBD1. The CDR3 sequence is 15 residues long. With V trimmed by 4 bases and J by 1 base, 5 bases remained unmatched. CDR3 sequence reads: CASSSTGTGSYEQYF. The CDR3 DNA sequence: TGTGCCAGCAGTTCCACCGGGACAGGGTCCTACGAGCAGTACTTC.

This clonotype was observed at least ten times. This chain connects TRBV7-2 to TRBJ1-4, with a weak D call TRBD1 (6 bases). Germline V gene data show CDR1 as SGHTA and CDR2 as FQGNSA. The CDR3 runs 13 residues. The V end was cut by 3 bases, the J end by 9 bases, with 11 bases between. The CDR3 loop is CASSFRQDQKLFF. In DNA form, the CDR3 reads TGTGCCAGCAGCTTTCGACAGGATCAAAAACTGTTTTTT.

This clonotype has a handful of counts. This CDR3 is CSARDDKYNQPQHF. CDR3 DNA sequence: TGCAGTGCTAGAGATGACAAATACAATCAGCCCCAGCATTTT. The chain carries TRBV20-1 and TRBJ1-5, with D unclear. This CDR3 contains 14 residues. Germline CDR1 and CDR2: DFQATT and SNEGSKA (reference sequence). Trimming removed 0 bases at V and 3 bases at J, with 9 bases between.

This clonotype was counted at least ten times. The chain employs TRBV6-1 and TRBJ2-1; 8 bases fit TRBD1. CDR3 length equals 13 residues. J was trimmed by 9 bases and V by 8 bases; bases with no gene match: 9. CDR1 is MNHNS, CDR2 SASEGT, per germline. The CDR3 spells CASGGQGIGEQFF. CDR3 in DNA: TGTGCCAGCGGAGGACAGGGTATAGGTGAGCAGTTCTTC.

This clonotype has a handful of counts. This chain uses TRBV15 with TRBJ2-1; the D is unclear. This CDR3 spans 15 amino acids. V lost 0 bases and J 9 bases, leaving 15 bases between the germline ends. Germline V gene sequence: CDR1 LNHNV, CDR2 YYDKDF (reference sequence). CDR3 nucleotide sequence: TGTGCCACCAGCAGAGATCGAAAAAATCCGGTTGAGCAGTTCTTC. Amino acids: CATSRDRKNPVEQFF.

The chain is built from TRBV20-1 and TRBJ2-3, with 12 bases fitting TRBD2. The ends lost 3 bases at V and 3 bases at J; junction bases unmatched: 13. The CDR3 totals 18 residues. CDR1 DFQATT and CDR2 SNEGSKA come from the germline V gene (reference sequence). CDR3 DNA sequence: TGCAGTGCTAGTTTTTCTAGCGGGAGGGCCGGGAGTACAGATACGCAGTATTTT. Encoded protein: CSASFSSGRAGSTDTQYF.

This clonotype was counted a few times. The chain links TRBV5-5 to TRBJ2-2, with a possible D match to TRBD1 (6 bases). Germline-derived CDR1 and CDR2 are SGHKS and YYEKEE (reference sequence). The CDR3 length is 14 residues. V shed 4 bases and J shed 5 bases, with 12 bases lying between them. The DNA of the CDR3 is TGTGCCAGCAGCCCAAGGGGGTGGACCGGGGAGCTGTTTTTT. It encodes CASSPRGWTGELFF. The complete variable domain, with remaining parts taken from reference TRBV5-5 and TRBJ2-2, reads DAGVTQSPTHLIKTRGQQVTLRCSPISGHKSVSWYQQVLGQGPQFIFQYYEKEERGRGNFPDRFSARQFPNYSSELNVNALLLGDSALYLCASSPRGWTGELFFGEGSRLTVL.

The chain is built from TRBV20-1 and TRBJ2-1, with TRBD1 as a possible D gene (5 bases). V lost 6 bases, J lost 8 bases, and 20 bases lay in between. The germline gives CDR1 DFQATT, CDR2 SNEGSKA (reference sequence). The CDR3 covers 14 residues. CDR3 in DNA: TGCAGTGCCCCGAGACAGATAGGGTTGGATGAGCAGTTCTTC. Protein: CSAPRQIGLDEQFF.

The CDR3 DNA reads as TGTGCCAGCAGTTACTCGAGACTTAGCAATCAGCCCCAGCATTTT. Protein sequence: CASSYSRLSNQPQHF. This chain joins TRBV6-2 or TRBV6-3 and TRBJ1-5, with D unclear. Trimming took 0 bases from V and 0 from J, leaving 6 bases between them. CDR1 and CDR2 (germline): MNHEY, SVGEGT. This CDR3 is built from 15 residues.

This clonotype was counted a few times. This sequence joins TRBV11-2 and TRBJ1-2; the D gene is possibly TRBD1 (5 bases). The CDR3 consists of 15 residues. V lost 2 bases and J lost 5, with 15 bases in between. Germline values: CDR1 SGHAT, CDR2 FQNNGV. CDR3 sequence reads: CASSLQGVSLYGYTF. CDR3 nucleotides: TGTGCCAGCAGCTTACAGGGCGTGTCGCTATATGGCTACACCTTC.

The gene calls are TRBV4-2 and TRBJ1-1; no clear D. This CDR3 region has 13 residues. Germline-derived CDR1 and CDR2 are LGHNA and YNFKEQ. V shed 0 bases and J shed 4 bases, with 6 bases lying between them. The CDR3 DNA reads as TGTGCCAGCAGCCAAGAAGAGGGCACTGAAGCTTTCTTT. This translates into CASSQEEGTEAFF.

This clonotype has only a few counts. This chain's CDR3 is CASSSPLWYYEQYF. CDR3 bases: TGTGCCAGCAGTTCACCCCTCTGGTACTACGAGCAGTACTTC. The rearrangement links TRBV28 to TRBJ2-7; D not certain. The CDR3 loop spans 14 amino acids. V lost 4 bases and J 3 bases, leaving 13 bases between the germline ends. In germline, CDR1 is MDHEN, CDR2 SYDVKM. The variable domain in full, completed from reference TRBV28 and TRBJ2-7, reads DVKVTQSSRYLVKRTGEKVFLECVQDMDHENMFWYRQDPGLGLRLIYFSYDVKMKEKGDIPEGYSVSREKKERFSLILESASTNQTSMYLCASSSPLWYYEQYFGPGTRLTVT.

The chain is built from TRBV11-2 and TRBJ2-5, with D unresolved. This CDR3 contains 14 residues. The germline V gene has CDR1 SGHAT and CDR2 FQNNGV. V shed 0 bases and J shed 2 bases, with 7 bases lying between them. The CDR3 DNA is TGTGCCAGCAGCTTAGAGGCGGTACAAGAGACCCAGTACTTC. Amino acids: CASSLEAVQETQYF. Full variable domain (remainder filled in from reference TRBV11-2 and TRBJ2-5): EAGVAQSPRYKIIEKRQSVAFWCNPISGHATLYWYQQILGQGPKLLIQFQNNGVVDDSQLPKDRFSAERLKGVDSTLKIQPAKLEDSAVYLCASSLEAVQETQYFGPGTRLLVL.

This clonotype was counted between two and nine times. V usage is TRBV6-5 and J usage is TRBJ2-2; the D gene is possibly TRBD1 (5 bases). In germline, CDR1 is MNHEY, CDR2 SVGAGI. Trimming pared 2 bases from V and 2 bases from J, leaving 12 bases between. The CDR3 spans 16 residues. CDR3 amino acids: CASSYDSNINTGELFF. The DNA for the CDR3 is TGTGCCAGCAGTTACGACAGTAATATTAACACCGGGGAGCTGTTTTTT.

This chain uses TRBV5-1 with TRBJ2-6; D perhaps matches TRBD1 (5 bases). V was trimmed by 2 bases and J by 1 base, leaving 10 bases between them. The V gene's germline CDR1 is SGHRS and CDR2 YFSETQ. The length of the CDR3 is 16 residues. CDR3 bases: TGCGCCAGCAGCTTAAGTGGGGCATCTGGGGCCAACGTCCTGACTTTC. Its protein product is CASSLSGASGANVLTF.